What follows are 22 T cell receptor beta chains derived from one specimen sequenced in a study of OX40 agonist ivuxolimab in advanced cancers. Assay used: immunoSEQ multiplex PCR; TCRdb lists only in-frame clones, some missing. The sample has around 100,000 clones, approximately 90% seen once. Source: CD4+ or CD8+ T cells sorted from blood, taken in a trial of the OX40 agonist ivuxolimab. The receptors here all came from an adult with an advanced solid tumor such as melanoma, head and neck, liver or kidney cancer.

In nucleotides, the CDR3 is TGTGCCATCAGTCGAACGGGCGATGGCTACACCTTC. Translated, it gives CAISRTGDGYTF. The rearrangement joins TRBV10-3 to TRBJ1-2; D is unclear. The germline CDR1 and CDR2 sequences are ENHRY and SYGVKD. The CDR3 runs 12 residues. Trimming pared 5 bases from V and 6 bases from J, leaving 10 bases between.

The rearrangement joins TRBV12-5 to TRBJ2-7; the match to TRBD2 covers 7 bases. Germline V lookup: CDR1 LGHNT, CDR2 FRNRAP. The CDR3 loop spans 16 amino acids. V shed 6 bases, J shed 3 bases, and the junction held 14 bases outside the gene matches. CDR3 DNA sequence: TGTGCTAGTGGCCCGGGGAGGGTCATTGAGGGCTACGAGCAGTACTTC. Its protein product is CASGPGRVIEGYEQYF.

This chain connects TRBV30 to TRBJ2-1; 15 positions match TRBD2. The CDR3 length is 12 residues. The V gene end was trimmed by 5 bases and the J gene end by 15 bases; junction bases not matched to a gene: 5. CDR1 is GTSNPN and CDR2 is SVGIG in the germline V gene (reference sequence). The CDR3 is CAWGLAGGPMFF. CDR3 bases: TGTGCCTGGGGACTAGCGGGAGGGCCGATGTTCTTC. The full variable domain, completed using reference TRBV30 and TRBJ2-1, is SQTIHQWPATLVQPVGSPLSLECTVEGTSNPNLYWYRQAAGRGLQLLFYSVGIGQISSEVPQNLSASRPQDRQFILSSKKLLLSDSGFYLCAWGLAGGPMFFGPGTRLTVL.

This sequence joins TRBV2 and TRBJ2-3; 10 nucleotides align to TRBD1. Per germline, CDR1 SNHLY and CDR2 FYNNEI. This CDR3 is built from 14 residues. The V and J ends lost 7 bases and 4 bases, in that order; junction bases with no gene match: 5. This CDR3 is CASKRDRGSDTQYF. The CDR3 nucleotides read TGTGCCAGCAAACGGGACAGGGGATCAGATACGCAGTATTTT.

The genes are TRBV5-1 and TRBJ2-7; D call uncertain. The germline V gene has CDR1 SGHRS and CDR2 YFSETQ. V lost 1 base, J lost 6 bases, and 20 bases lay in between. CDR3 length equals 16 residues. CDR3 coding DNA: TGCGCCAGCAGCTTGCACGAGAACATACCTTCTTCCGAGCAGTACTTC. This codes for CASSLHENIPSSEQYF.

The genes are TRBV5-1 and TRBJ1-2; the match to TRBD1 covers 8 bases. The V and J ends lost 2 bases and 7 bases, in that order; junction bases with no gene match: 10. The CDR3 extends over 15 amino acids. Per germline, CDR1 SGHRS and CDR2 YFSETQ. The CDR3 reads CASSFLTQGATGYTF. DNA of the CDR3: TGCGCCAGCAGCTTTCTCACCCAGGGGGCGACTGGCTACACCTTC. Variable domain in full (rest from reference TRBV5-1 and TRBJ1-2): KAGVTQTPRYLIKTRGQQVTLSCSPISGHRSVSWYQQTPGQGLQFLFEYFSETQRNKGNFPGRFSGRQFSNSRSEMNVSTLELGDSALYLCASSFLTQGATGYTFGSGTRLTVV.

This clone has only a few counts. The junction differs from germline at one of its ends, possibly a read error. The V gene is TRBV7-3, the J gene TRBJ2-7; tentatively, D is TRBD2 (6 bases). Germline lookup yields CDR1 SGHTA and CDR2 FQGTGA. The CDR3 runs 14 residues. For the CDR3, the DNA is TGTGCCAGCAGCCCTAACCGGGACTCCCACGAGCAGTACTTC. It is translated as CASSPNRDSHEQYF.

V usage is TRBV7-2 and J usage is TRBJ1-4, with 9 bases identical to TRBD1. The CDR3 has 15 residues. V lost 6 bases, J lost 7 bases, and 9 bases stayed unmatched. Germline CDR1 is SGHTA and CDR2 is FQGNSA. CDR3 in amino acids: CASRPTGGLGEKLFF. The CDR3 DNA is TGTGCCAGCAGGCCGACAGGGGGGCTTGGTGAAAAACTGTTTTTT. Together with reference TRBV7-2 and TRBJ1-4, the CDR3 gives the full variable domain: GAGVSQSPSNKVTEKGKDVELRCDPISGHTALYWYRQSLGQGLEFLIYFQGNSAPDKSGLPSDRFSAERTGGSVSTLTIQRTQQEDSAVYLCASRPTGGLGEKLFFGSGTQLSVL.

This chain joins TRBV5-1 and TRBJ2-7; 15 nucleotides agree with TRBD2. The CDR3 consists of 16 residues. Per the germline V gene, CDR1 is SGHRS and CDR2 is YFSETQ. Trimming at V came to 0 bases and at J to 2 bases, leaving 0 bases not matched to a gene. CDR3 bases: TGCGCCAGCAGCTTGGGGACTAGCGGGAGGGCCTACGAGCAGTACTTC. This translates into CASSLGTSGRAYEQYF.

The chain carries TRBV4-3 and TRBJ1-1; 8 bases align to TRBD1. Trimming removed 1 base from V and 0 bases from J; junction bases left unmatched: 1. Germline loops: CDR1 LGHNA, CDR2 YSLEER. The CDR3 has 15 amino acids. Here the CDR3 DNA reads TGCGCCAGCAGCCAAGGGACAGGGATGAACACTGAAGCTTTCTTT. Protein product: CASSQGTGMNTEAFF.

The gene calls are TRBV4-2 and TRBJ1-1, with D unresolved. Germline CDR1 and CDR2: LGHNA and YNFKEQ. The V end was cut by 3 bases, the J end by 3 bases, with 11 bases between. This CDR3 has 14 amino acids. The CDR3 DNA reads TGTGCCAGCAGCCATTCCCCTTTGGACACTGAAGCTTTCTTT. Its protein product is CASSHSPLDTEAFF.

CDR3 amino acids: CASRLAGGYEQYF. The CDR3 nucleotides are TGTGCCAGTAGACTAGCGGGAGGGTACGAGCAGTACTTC. J is TRBJ2-7 and V is TRBV19; 13 bases map to TRBD2. V lost 6 bases, J lost 4 bases, and 0 bases stayed unmatched. The CDR3 is made up of 13 amino acids. CDR1 and CDR2 (germline): LNHDA, SQIVND (reference sequence).

This clone has a handful of counts. J is TRBJ1-5 and V is TRBV6-5; D unclear. CDR1 MNHEY and CDR2 SVGAGI come from the germline V gene. This CDR3 spans 15 amino acids. V was clipped by 5 bases and J by 0 bases, with 11 bases between them. In DNA form, the CDR3 reads TGTGCCAGCAGTAGGGCCGGCAGTAGCAATCAGCCCCAGCATTTT. Translated, it gives CASSRAGSSNQPQHF.

In DNA, the CDR3 is TGTGCCAGCAGCCAACCAGTCGGGAGTTCTTACTACAATGAGCAGTTCTTC. Its protein product is CASSQPVGSSYYNEQFF. V is TRBV5-6 and J is TRBJ2-1; tentative D call: TRBD2 (6 bases). Trimming removed 4 bases from V and 3 bases from J, with 20 bases in between. From germline, CDR1 is SGHDT and CDR2 YYEEEE. This CDR3 is built from 17 residues.

The chain uses TRBV6-5 and TRBJ2-1; the match to TRBD2 covers 10 bases. Germline lookup yields CDR1 MNHEY and CDR2 SVGAGI. CDR3 length: 15 amino acids. The J segment lost 1 base and the V segment lost 4 bases, leaving 1 base of the junction unmatched. CDR3 coding DNA: TGTGCCAGCAGTTCTAGCGGGAGTTCCTACAATGAGCAGTTCTTC. It codes for CASSSSGSSYNEQFF.

The chain joins TRBV27 to TRBJ2-7; the match to TRBD2 covers 14 bases. The CDR3 is 15 amino acids. Germline values: CDR1 MNHEY, CDR2 SMNVEV (reference sequence). J was trimmed by 6 bases and V by 5 bases; bases with no gene match: 6. The CDR3 nucleotides read TGTGCCAGCAGTCCAGGGACTAGCGGGAGAAGCGAGCAGTACTTC. It translates to CASSPGTSGRSEQYF.

This clone appeared once. The gene calls are TRBV28 and TRBJ1-3, with a possible D match to TRBD1 (5 bases). The CDR3 runs 15 residues. The V and J ends lost 4 bases and 4 bases respectively, with 14 bases between them. The V gene's germline CDR1 is MDHEN and CDR2 SYDVKM. The CDR3 region is CASSSLQAHGNTIYF. CDR3 nucleotides: TGTGCCAGCAGTTCCCTACAGGCGCACGGAAACACCATATATTTT. The full variable domain, rest sourced from reference TRBV28 and TRBJ1-3, is DVKVTQSSRYLVKRTGEKVFLECVQDMDHENMFWYRQDPGLGLRLIYFSYDVKMKEKGDIPEGYSVSREKKERFSLILESASTNQTSMYLCASSSLQAHGNTIYFGEGSWLTVV.

The genes are TRBV27 and TRBJ2-7, with D perhaps TRBD1 or TRBD2 (5 bases each). This CDR3 comprises 15 residues. Germline V gene sequence: CDR1 MNHEY, CDR2 SMNVEV (reference sequence). The V and J ends lost 1 base and 1 base respectively, with 11 bases between them. CDR3 nucleotide sequence: TGTGCCAGCAGTTTATATGGGGGAACATCCTACGAGCAGTACTTC. The encoded protein is CASSLYGGTSYEQYF.

The V call is TRBV30, the J call TRBJ2-3; 7 positions agree with TRBD2. Germline CDR1 and CDR2: GTSNPN and SVGIG (reference sequence). The CDR3 has 16 amino acids. V shed 3 bases and J 0 bases; nucleotides not matched to a gene: 9. CDR3 coding DNA: TGTGCCTGGAGGCCACTAGCGAGCGGTAGCACAGATACGCAGTATTTT. Its protein is CAWRPLASGSTDTQYF.

This chain links TRBV5-1 with TRBJ2-1, with 13 bases identical to TRBD2. This CDR3 has 17 residues. The junction had 4 bases not matched to a gene; V was cut back by 2 bases and J by 2 bases. Germline V CDR1 and CDR2: SGHRS, YFSETQ. CDR3 sequence: CASSFQTSGRTYNEQFF. CDR3 coding DNA: TGCGCCAGCAGCTTCCAGACTAGCGGGAGGACCTACAATGAGCAGTTCTTC.

This chain links TRBV7-3 with TRBJ2-2; 9 positions match TRBD2. Trimming cost V 6 bases and J 6 bases; bases outside gene matches: 11. The CDR3 runs 16 residues. CDR1 and CDR2 from the germline V gene are SGHTA and FQGTGA. The CDR3 coding sequence is TGTGCCAGCAGGAGCAGTAGCGGGAGTTCCCCCGGGGAGCTGTTTTTT. Protein: CASRSSSGSSPGELFF. The full variable domain, its missing parts supplied by reference TRBV7-3 and TRBJ2-2, is GAGVSQTPSNKVTEKGKYVELRCDPISGHTALYWYRQSLGQGPEFLIYFQGTGAADDSGLPNDRFFAVRPEGSVSTLKIQRTERGDSAVYLCASRSSSGSSPGELFFGEGSRLTVL.

On this clone itself: In the same sample, other DNA sequences code for this CDR3. The gene calls are TRBV18 and TRBJ1-1; a possible D gene is TRBD1 (5 bases). This CDR3 has 14 amino acids. The germline V gene has CDR1 KGHSH and CDR2 LQKENI. Trimming left V 2 bases short and J 5 bases short, with 12 bases between. The CDR3 DNA is TGTGCCAGCTCACCAAACACAGGAGGAACTGAAGCTTTCTTT. Protein: CASSPNTGGTEAFF. The full variable domain, rest sourced from reference TRBV18 and TRBJ1-1, is NAGVMQNPRHLVRRRGQEARLRCSPMKGHSHVYWYRQLPEEGLKFMVYLQKENIIDESGMPKERFSAEFPKEGPSILRIQQVVRGDSAAYFCASSPNTGGTEAFFGQGTRLTVV.